This T cell receptor beta chain was identified during a study of long-term antiretroviral therapy in people with HIV. Concerning this clone: Its antigen is currently unknown.

Cryopreserved PBMC, at roughly 0.85-11 million per sample, were present before DNA extraction. Trimming removed 5 bases from V and 6 bases from J; junction bases left unmatched: 7. The CDR3 extends over 13 amino acids. CDR1 is GTSNPN, CDR2 SVGIG, per germline (reference sequence). At survey level, the immunoSEQ assay was run in its v3.0 version. The protocol was immunoSEQ multiplex PCR, while the TCRdb copy is restricted to in-frame clones and leaves out a portion. The sample records about 29,000 clones, around 86% being singletons. Study-wide findings and caveats: Clonal populations expanded prior to ART predominated within the repertoire at all time points. Older ART regimens may have been in use when blood was drawn between about 2004 and 2018. Repertoires with HIV possessed tighter CDR3 length spans than those of controls.

The TCR originated in a man aged 45-60 years with HIV. The sequencing here drew on unsorted PBMCs, taken 2.9 years after starting antiretroviral therapy. V is TRBV30 and J is TRBJ1-2; 9 bases align to TRBD1. The CDR3: CAWGLRTGDGYTF. CDR3 bases: TGTGCCTGGGGGTTGAGGACAGGGGATGGCTACACCTTC.